The rows below give T cell receptor beta chains drawn from one sample of a study of shared clonotypes between healthy human individuals. The table came from immunoSEQ multiplex PCR; TCRdb's copy has only in-frame clones and leaves some out. In the table there are 1.5 million to 1.9 million clones, 98% of which are singletons. Sequenced: naive CD4+ T cells sorted from blood. Receptors originate from a man aged 25 to 40 in good health. CDR3s include the opening cysteine and the closing phenylalanine or tryptophan. The order of the fields is clone size, J gene, D gene, V gene, CDR3 protein, CDR3 DNA. The D gene is left open where the match is weak. Expanded clones are given a class, and other clones once, few, many or no size at all.

clone_size: NA
j_call: TRBJ1-5
d_call: NA
v_call: TRBV6-5
cdr3_aa: CARSRARRQPQHF
cdr3_nt: TGTGCCCGCTCGCGGGCGCGGCGTCAGCCCCAGCATTTT

clone_size: NA
j_call: TRBJ1-5
d_call: NA
v_call: TRBV19
cdr3_aa: CASSMFGGRPNQPQHF
cdr3_nt: TGTGCCAGTAGTATGTTCGGGGGGCGACCCAATCAGCCCCAGCATTTT

clone_size: NA
j_call: TRBJ2-1
d_call: NA
v_call: TRBV19
cdr3_aa: CASTIGGPPYNEQFF
cdr3_nt: TGTGCCAGTACAATCGGCGGACCTCCCTACAATGAGCAGTTCTTC

clone_size: NA
j_call: TRBJ2-5
d_call: NA
v_call: TRBV2
cdr3_aa: CASSDRVRVTETQYF
cdr3_nt: TGTGCCAGCAGTGATAGGGTCAGGGTAACGGAGACCCAGTACTTC

clone_size: NA
j_call: TRBJ2-1
d_call: NA
v_call: TRBV20-1
cdr3_aa: CSATRRGEQFF
cdr3_nt: TGCAGTGCTACACGGAGGGGTGAGCAGTTCTTC

clone_size: NA
j_call: TRBJ2-3
d_call: NA
v_call: TRBV5-4
cdr3_aa: CASSLSGPDTQYF
cdr3_nt: TGTGCCAGCAGCTTATCTGGCCCAGATACGCAGTATTTT

clone_size: NA
j_call: TRBJ1-4
d_call: TRBD1
v_call: TRBV28
cdr3_aa: CASSTRQGINEKLFF
cdr3_nt: TGTGCCAGCAGCACCAGACAGGGTATTAATGAAAAACTGTTTTTT

clone_size: NA
j_call: TRBJ2-1
d_call: NA
v_call: TRBV15
cdr3_aa: CATRLYSSYNEQFF
cdr3_nt: TGTGCCACCAGGCTTTACAGCTCCTACAATGAGCAGTTCTTC

clone_size: once
j_call: TRBJ2-7
d_call: NA
v_call: TRBV6-5
cdr3_aa: CASMEGGTPYEQYF
cdr3_nt: TGTGCCAGCATGGAGGGGGGGACTCCCTACGAGCAGTACTTC

clone_size: NA
j_call: TRBJ2-1
d_call: TRBD1
v_call: TRBV5-1
cdr3_aa: CASSSGQSSYNEQFF
cdr3_nt: TGCGCCAGCTCATCGGGACAGAGCTCCTACAATGAGCAGTTCTTC